The source of this T cell receptor (beta chain) is a study of metastatic and nonmetastatic thyroid tumors (dated by TCRdb to between 2020 and 2021). Describing the broader study: For patients with malignant and with benign thyroid disease, the researchers compared repertoires between peripheral blood samples and tumor or nodule tissue samples. Paper-wide results and their limitations: TCR beta diversity was reported as significantly higher in malignant tumors than in benign nodules, in both blood and tumor samples.

This clone was picked up one time. Its antigen is currently not known. Nothing much larger sits one base from this clone, and base qualities are not available. Evidence from one read is weak. No patient had received any treatment before thyroid surgery. Using T-cell receptor beta sequencing, the researchers looked back retrospectively at clinical samples from patients, gathered between the early 2010s and the late 2010s. Library preparation used PCR. Instrument on record: Illumina HiSeq 4000. High-throughput sequencing was used to profile the CDR3 region of the TCR beta-chain in every patient. The original methods were these. CDR3 differences across clinicopathological groups were used to build a classifier for discriminating distant-metastatic papillary thyroid cancer patients. The Shannon index was used to assess repertoire diversity, and the Morisita-Horn index was used to assess tumor-blood repertoire similarity. TCRdb applied fastp at Q25 and MiXCR to the public reads, then kept only in-frame beta chains. TCRdb, rather than the study authors, made the V and J calls. The sample table holds around 26,000 clones, of which approximately 13% were seen once. Jointly, the top ten make up 17% of the sample.

Looking up the germline V gene (reference sequence) yields CDR1 GTSNPN and CDR2 SVGIG. V is clipped by 3 bases and J by 5 bases, and the sequence between their germline boundaries is 7 bases long. The CDR3 measures 12 amino acids from cysteine to phenylalanine. Only the CDR3 DNA stays, 36 bases, in frame from base 1. This TCR was sampled from a female donor with papillary thyroid cancer or a benign thyroid nodule (not recorded which). Some clones in this sample may be carry-over from other donors' samples. The rearranged chain carries TRBV30 and TRBJ2-2; there is no confident call for the D gene. The material sequenced was blood. The CDR3: CAWSVRTGELFF. The bases read TGTGCCTGGAGCGTCCGTACCGGGGAGCTGTTTTTT.